Presented here are 8 T cell receptor beta chains from one specimen sequenced in a study of blood T cell repertoires in COVID-19. Clones were sequenced by immunoSEQ multiplex PCR, and TCRdb holds only the in-frame ones, with some missing. There are hundreds of thousands of clones in the sample; around 85% occur only once, and 2.5% to 3% lies in the top ten. The sample was PBMCs or T cells enriched from blood (not recorded which). These receptors all come from a woman aged 45-59 years who had recovered from COVID-19.

This sequence joins TRBV27 and TRBJ2-7; 8 nucleotides match TRBD1. The CDR3 extends over 15 amino acids. The V gene's germline CDR1 is MNHEY and CDR2 SMNVEV (reference sequence). V shed 1 base and J 7 bases; nucleotides not matched to a gene: 9. The CDR3 sequence: CASSLLRQGTGEQYF. The CDR3, as DNA: TGTGCCAGCAGTTTATTACGACAGGGGACGGGAGAGCAGTACTTC.

The chain uses TRBV6-5 and TRBJ2-7; 8 bases map to TRBD1. The CDR3 loop spans 13 amino acids. Per germline, CDR1 MNHEY and CDR2 SVGAGI. Trimming removed 2 bases from V and 4 bases from J; junction bases left unmatched: 1. The CDR3 DNA reads as TGTGCCAGCAGTTACCGGGACAGGTACGAGCAGTACTTC. Residues: CASSYRDRYEQYF.

The V call is TRBV10-3, the J call TRBJ1-2, with D possibly matching TRBD1 (5 bases). Trimming shortened V by 10 bases and J by 1 base, and 7 bases separated the two germline ends. This CDR3 region has 11 residues. Per germline, CDR1 ENHRY and CDR2 SYGVKD. CDR3 amino acids: CATQVNYGYTF. The CDR3 DNA is TGTGCCACACAGGTTAACTATGGCTACACCTTC.

CDR3 sequence reads: CASSVSRGGTQYF. CDR3 coding DNA: TGTGCCAGCAGTGTCAGCCGGGGGGGGACGCAGTATTTT. V is TRBV12-3 or TRBV12-4 and J is TRBJ2-3; 8 bases are a match to TRBD2. The junction had 7 bases not matched to a gene; V was cut back by 5 bases and J by 9 bases. The CDR3 covers 13 residues.

This clone was observed a handful of times. V usage is TRBV5-1 and J usage is TRBJ1-3, with unresolved D. The CDR3 has 16 residues. The V end lost 0 bases, the J end lost 0 bases, and 10 bases lay between the germline ends. Germline CDR1 reads SGHRS; CDR2 reads YFSETQ. Here the CDR3 reads CASSLGGSRSGNTIYF. The CDR3 DNA reads TGCGCCAGCAGCTTGGGAGGCTCCCGCTCTGGAAACACCATATATTTT.

The chain links TRBV20-1 to TRBJ2-3, with D unresolved. The CDR3 is 11 amino acids. Germline V CDR1 and CDR2: DFQATT, SNEGSKA (reference sequence). Trimming took off 3 bases at V and 5 bases at J, with 6 bases between the two ends. The CDR3 region has the DNA TGCAGTGCTAGTAGGAGAGATACGCAGTATTTT. The encoded protein is CSASRRDTQYF.

The V gene is TRBV5-1, the J gene TRBJ2-3; no definite D call. Trimming cost V 4 bases and J 7 bases, with 16 bases left between them. Germline values: CDR1 SGHRS, CDR2 YFSETQ. The CDR3 runs 14 residues. The chain's CDR3 is CASSRPADSYTQYF. As DNA, the CDR3 is TGCGCCAGCAGCCGACCGGCCGACTCGTATACGCAGTATTTT.

The rearrangement links TRBV2 to TRBJ1-2; 10 positions match TRBD1. CDR1 is SNHLY and CDR2 is FYNNEI in the germline V gene. The CDR3 has 14 amino acids. The V segment lost 7 bases and the J segment 9 bases; nucleotides outside the gene matches: 11. The CDR3 loop is CASTFVGTGVRYTF. DNA for the CDR3: TGTGCCAGCACCTTCGTAGGGACAGGGGTGCGCTACACCTTC. The whole variable domain, filled in from reference TRBV2 and TRBJ1-2, reads EPEVTQTPSHQVTQMGQEVILRCVPISNHLYFYWYRQILGQKVEFLVSFYNNEISEKSEIFDDQFSVERPDGSNFTLKIRSTKLEDSAMYFCASTFVGTGVRYTFGSGTRLTVV.